This T cell receptor (beta chain) was found in a study of T cells after somatic rescue of genetic block (dated by TCRdb to between 2020 and 2021). At the level of the whole study: The study assessed how robust, over the long term, a T-cell system was when the system had developed through somatic rescue of a genetic block in T-cell development.

According to the germline V gene, CDR1 reads MDHEN and CDR2 reads SYDVKM. The CDR3 has 15 amino acids, counting the end cysteine and phenylalanine. Left in the record is the CDR3 DNA by itself, 45 bases read in frame from the first base. Trimming removed 1 base from V and 3 bases from J; the gene matches leave 6 bases unexplained. Library generation was performed with the immunoSEQ multiplex PCR assay. In TCRdb, the immuneACCESS table is reduced to in-frame sequences with V and J assigned. These tables do not hold every clone; where another copy was compared, an unresolved V gene accounts for under half, and the others remain unexplained. Counted in this sample were 45,000 to 55,000 clones; about 96% of them appeared once. The top ten clones comprise about 0.076% of the sample. Points on this clone: This clone's antigen is unknown. No qualities accompany the bases; no much larger clone lies one base away.

The sample was peripheral blood mononuclear cells (PBMCs). The chain is made from TRBV28 and TRBJ2-7, and TRBD2 matches 7 of the central bases. The receptor comes from a child under two years old. The DNA is as follows: TGTGCCAGCAGTTTATCGGGGGGAAAGGGCTACGAGCAGTACTTC. This codes for CASSLSGGKGYEQYF. The reference TRBV28 and TRBJ2-7 proteins fill in what lies around the CDR3, so the full variable domain reads DVKVTQSSRYLVKRTGEKVFLECVQDMDHENMFWYRQDPGLGLRLIYFSYDVKMKEKGDIPEGYSVSREKKERFSLILESASTNQTSMYLCASSLSGGKGYEQYFGPGTRLTVT.